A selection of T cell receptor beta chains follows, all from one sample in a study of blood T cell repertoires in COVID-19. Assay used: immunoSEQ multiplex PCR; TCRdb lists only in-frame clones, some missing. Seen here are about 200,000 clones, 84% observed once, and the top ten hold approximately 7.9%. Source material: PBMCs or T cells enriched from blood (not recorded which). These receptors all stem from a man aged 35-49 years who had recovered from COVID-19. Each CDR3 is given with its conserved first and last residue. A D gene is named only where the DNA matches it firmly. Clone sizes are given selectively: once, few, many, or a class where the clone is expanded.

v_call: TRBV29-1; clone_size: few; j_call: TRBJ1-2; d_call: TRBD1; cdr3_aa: CSVDGTGVDYGYTF; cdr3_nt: TGCAGCGTTGATGGGACAGGGGTGGACTATGGCTACACCTTC
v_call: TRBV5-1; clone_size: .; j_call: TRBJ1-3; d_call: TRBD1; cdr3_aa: CASSYSGGSGNTIYF; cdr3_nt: TGCGCCAGCAGTTATTCAGGGGGATCAGGAAACACCATATATTTT
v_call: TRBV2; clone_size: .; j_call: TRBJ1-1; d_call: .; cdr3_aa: CASSEEELSFF; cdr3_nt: TGTGCCAGCAGTGAAGAAGAGCTTTCTTTCTTT
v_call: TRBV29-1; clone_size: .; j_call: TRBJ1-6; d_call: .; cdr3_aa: CSVRVRYNSPLHF; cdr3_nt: TGCAGCGTTCGGGTTCGTTATAATTCACCCCTCCACTTT
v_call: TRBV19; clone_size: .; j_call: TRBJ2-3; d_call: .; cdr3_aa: CASSITRTDTQYF; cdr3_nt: TGTGCCAGTAGTATAACCAGGACAGATACGCAGTATTTT
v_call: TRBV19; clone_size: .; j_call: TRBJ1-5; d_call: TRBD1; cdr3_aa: CASGRTGDQPQHF; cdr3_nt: TGTGCCAGTGGGAGGACAGGGGATCAGCCCCAGCATTTT
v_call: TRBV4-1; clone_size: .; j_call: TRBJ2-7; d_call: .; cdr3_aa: CASSQDRARGPYEQYF; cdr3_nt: TGCGCCAGCAGCCAAGATAGGGCCCGAGGGCCCTACGAGCAGTACTTC
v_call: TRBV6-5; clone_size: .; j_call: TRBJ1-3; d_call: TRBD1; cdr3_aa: CASRRQGAGNTIYF; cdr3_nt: TGTGCCAGCAGACGACAGGGGGCTGGAAACACCATATATTTT
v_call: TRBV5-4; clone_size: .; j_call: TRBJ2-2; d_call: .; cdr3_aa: CASSLGQVNTGELFF; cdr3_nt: TGTGCCAGCAGCTTGGGGCAGGTTAACACCGGGGAGCTGTTTTTT
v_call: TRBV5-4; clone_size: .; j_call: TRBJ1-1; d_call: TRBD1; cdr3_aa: CASSLLRPGGRMNTEAFF; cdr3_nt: TGTGCCAGCAGCCTATTGAGGCCAGGGGGCAGGATGAACACTGAAGCTTTCTTT
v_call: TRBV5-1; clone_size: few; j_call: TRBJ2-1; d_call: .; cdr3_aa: CASSLNLRNEQFF; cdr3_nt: TGCGCCAGCAGCTTGAATTTGAGAAATGAGCAGTTCTTC
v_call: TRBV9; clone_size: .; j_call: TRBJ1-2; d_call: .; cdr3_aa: CASSVGGGTYGYTF; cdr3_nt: TGTGCCAGCAGCGTAGGAGGGGGAACCTATGGCTACACCTTC
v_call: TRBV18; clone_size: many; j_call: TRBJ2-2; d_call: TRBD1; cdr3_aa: CASSPRGPRASNTGELFF; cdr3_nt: TGTGCCAGCTCACCAAGGGGGCCTCGTGCCTCGAACACCGGGGAGCTGTTTTTT
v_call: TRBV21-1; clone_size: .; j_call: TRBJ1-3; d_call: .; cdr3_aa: CASSNRGGLSGNTIYF; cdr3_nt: TGTGCCAGCAGCAATCGGGGAGGACTCTCTGGAAACACCATATATTTT
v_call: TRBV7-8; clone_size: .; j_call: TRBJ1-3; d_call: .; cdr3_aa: CASSQGTGNTIYF; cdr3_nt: TGTGCCAGCAGCCAAGGGACAGGAAACACCATATATTTT
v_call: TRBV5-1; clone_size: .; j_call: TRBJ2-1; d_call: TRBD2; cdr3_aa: CASSLLYSGGYSYNEQFF; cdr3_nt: TGCGCCAGCAGCCTCCTTTATAGCGGGGGGTACTCCTACAATGAGCAGTTCTTC
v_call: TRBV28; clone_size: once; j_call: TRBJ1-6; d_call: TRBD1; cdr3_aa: CASSLPGQGISPLHF; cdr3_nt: TGTGCCAGCAGTTTACCCGGACAGGGGATTTCACCCCTCCACTTT
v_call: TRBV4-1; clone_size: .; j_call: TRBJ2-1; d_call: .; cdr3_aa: CASSQESAWATRSYNEQFF; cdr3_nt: TGCGCCAGCAGCCAAGAGTCTGCCTGGGCGACTAGATCCTACAATGAGCAGTTCTTC
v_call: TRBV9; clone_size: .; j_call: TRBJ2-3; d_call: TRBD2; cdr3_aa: CASSVLAGGPWADTQYF; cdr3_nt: TGTGCCAGCAGCGTACTAGCGGGGGGGCCTTGGGCAGATACGCAGTATTTT
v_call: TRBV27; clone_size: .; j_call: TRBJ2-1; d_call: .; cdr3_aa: CASSLWERPVYNEQFF; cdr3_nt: TGTGCCAGCAGTTTATGGGAGCGACCCGTTTACAATGAGCAGTTCTTC
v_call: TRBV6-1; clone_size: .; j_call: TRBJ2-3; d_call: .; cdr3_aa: CASSDSFSLSSTDTQYF; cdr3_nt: TGTGCCAGCAGTGATTCCTTCTCGCTATCTAGCACAGATACGCAGTATTTT
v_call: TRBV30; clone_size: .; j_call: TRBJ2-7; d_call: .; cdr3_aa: CAWSWLATSEQYF; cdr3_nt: TGTGCCTGGAGTTGGCTAGCTACCTCCGAGCAGTACTTC
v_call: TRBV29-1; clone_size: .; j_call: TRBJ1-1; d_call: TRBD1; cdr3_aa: CSVDAFTGVKTEAFF; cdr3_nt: TGCAGCGTTGATGCGTTTACAGGGGTGAAGACTGAAGCTTTCTTT
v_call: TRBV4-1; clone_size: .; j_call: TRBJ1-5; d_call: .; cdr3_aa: CASSPVTGFSGQAQHF; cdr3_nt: TGCGCCAGCAGCCCGGTAACAGGGTTTTCGGGTCAGGCCCAGCATTTT
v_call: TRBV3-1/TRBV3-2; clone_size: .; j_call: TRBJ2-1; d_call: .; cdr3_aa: CASSQDSGGEQFF; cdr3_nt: TGTGCCAGCAGCCAAGATTCAGGGGGGGAGCAGTTCTTC
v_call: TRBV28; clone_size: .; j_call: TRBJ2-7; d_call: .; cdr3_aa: CASSFQGPEQYF; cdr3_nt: TGTGCCAGCAGTTTTCAGGGGCCCGAGCAGTACTTC
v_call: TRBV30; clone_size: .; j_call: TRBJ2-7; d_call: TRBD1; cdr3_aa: CAWERQGNYEQYF; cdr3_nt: TGTGCCTGGGAAAGACAGGGGAACTACGAGCAGTACTTC
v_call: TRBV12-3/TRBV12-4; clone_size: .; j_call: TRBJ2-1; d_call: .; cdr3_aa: CASSLGRGGEQFF; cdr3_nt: TGTGCCAGCAGTTTAGGACGGGGTGGTGAGCAGTTCTTC
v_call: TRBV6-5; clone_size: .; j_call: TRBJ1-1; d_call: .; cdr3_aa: CASSRGSDTEAFF; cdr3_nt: TGTGCCAGCAGTCGGGGATCAGACACTGAAGCTTTCTTT
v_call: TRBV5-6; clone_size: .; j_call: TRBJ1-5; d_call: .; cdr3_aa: CASSKAGRRNQPQHF; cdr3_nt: TGTGCCAGCAGCAAAGCGGGAAGGAGGAATCAGCCCCAGCATTTT
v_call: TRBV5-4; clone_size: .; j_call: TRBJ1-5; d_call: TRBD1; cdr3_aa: CASSLGTGLNQPQHF; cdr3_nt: TGTGCCAGCAGCTTGGGGACAGGTTTAAATCAGCCCCAGCATTTT
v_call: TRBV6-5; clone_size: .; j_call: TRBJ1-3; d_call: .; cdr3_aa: CASSYSSKSSGNTIYF; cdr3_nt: TGTGCCAGCAGTTACTCTAGCAAGAGCTCTGGAAACACCATATATTTT
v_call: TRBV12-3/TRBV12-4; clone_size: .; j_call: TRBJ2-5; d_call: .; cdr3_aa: CASTFAASETQYF; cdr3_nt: TGTGCCAGCACTTTTGCGGCATCAGAGACCCAGTACTTC
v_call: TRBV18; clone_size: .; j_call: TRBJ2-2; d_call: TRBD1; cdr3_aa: CASSQKRDSYTGELFF; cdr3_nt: TGTGCCAGCTCACAAAAACGGGACAGCTACACCGGGGAGCTGTTTTTT
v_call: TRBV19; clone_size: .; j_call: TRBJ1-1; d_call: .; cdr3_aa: CASSTLWAGSNTEAFF; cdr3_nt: TGTGCCAGTAGCACCCTATGGGCCGGTTCGAACACTGAAGCTTTCTTT
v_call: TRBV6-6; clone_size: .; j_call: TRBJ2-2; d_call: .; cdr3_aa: CASSPTGDTGELFF; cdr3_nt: TGTGCCAGTTCACCCACGGGAGACACCGGGGAGCTGTTTTTT
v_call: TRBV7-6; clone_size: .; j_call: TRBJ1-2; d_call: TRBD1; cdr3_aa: CASSPFGTVIDYGYTF; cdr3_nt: TGTGCCAGCAGCCCCTTCGGGACAGTCATTGACTATGGCTACACCTTC
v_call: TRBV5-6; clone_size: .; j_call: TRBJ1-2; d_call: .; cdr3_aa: CASSLAQQGDGYTF; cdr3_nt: TGTGCCAGCAGCTTGGCCCAACAGGGTGATGGCTACACCTTC
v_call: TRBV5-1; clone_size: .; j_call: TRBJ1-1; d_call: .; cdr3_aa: CASSLGAANTEAFF; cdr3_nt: TGCGCCAGCAGCTTGGGGGCAGCAAACACTGAAGCTTTCTTT
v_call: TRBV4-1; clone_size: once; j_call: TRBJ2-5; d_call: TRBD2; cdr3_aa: CASSQDLLAGAVETQYF; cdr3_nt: TGCGCCAGCAGCCAAGATCTCCTAGCGGGGGCCGTAGAGACCCAGTACTTC
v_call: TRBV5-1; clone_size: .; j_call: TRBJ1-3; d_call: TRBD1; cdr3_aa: CASSTGTGGASGNTIYF; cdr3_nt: TGCGCCAGCAGCACCGGGACAGGGGGCGCGTCTGGAAACACCATATATTTT
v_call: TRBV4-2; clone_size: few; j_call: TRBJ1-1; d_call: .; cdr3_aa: CASSQDTPAAQAFF; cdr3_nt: TGTGCCAGCAGCCAAGATACGCCCGCGGCTCAGGCTTTCTTT
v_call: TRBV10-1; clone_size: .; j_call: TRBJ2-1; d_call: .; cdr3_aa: CASSEEGSRGAEQFF; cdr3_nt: TGCGCCAGCAGTGAGGAGGGTAGCCGTGGTGCTGAGCAGTTCTTC
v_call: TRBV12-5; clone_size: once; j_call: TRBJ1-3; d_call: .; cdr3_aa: CASGLVKRRQPPRNTIYF; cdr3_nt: TGTGCTAGTGGTTTGGTTAAGAGGAGGCAACCACCTCGAAACACCATATATTTT
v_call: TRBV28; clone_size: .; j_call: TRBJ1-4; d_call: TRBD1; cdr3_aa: CASSFLEAVQGSEKLFF; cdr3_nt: TGTGCCAGCAGTTTTCTGGAAGCCGTACAGGGGAGTGAAAAACTGTTTTTT
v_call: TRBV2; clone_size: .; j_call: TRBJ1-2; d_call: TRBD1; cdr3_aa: CASRGGQGLSGYTF; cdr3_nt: TGTGCCAGCAGGGGTGGACAGGGGTTGAGTGGCTACACCTTC
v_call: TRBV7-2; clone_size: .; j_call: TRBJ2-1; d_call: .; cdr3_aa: CASSPEYRAYNEQFF; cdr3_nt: TGTGCCAGCAGCCCCGAATACCGCGCGTACAATGAGCAGTTCTTC
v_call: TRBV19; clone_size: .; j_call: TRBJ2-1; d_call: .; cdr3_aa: CASSISSASYNEQFF; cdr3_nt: TGTGCCAGTAGTATATCTTCTGCGTCCTACAATGAGCAGTTCTTC
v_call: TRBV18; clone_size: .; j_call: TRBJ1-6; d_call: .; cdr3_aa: CASSPQTALSNSPLHF; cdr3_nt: TGTGCCAGCTCACCACAGACAGCCCTGTCGAATTCACCCCTCCACTTT
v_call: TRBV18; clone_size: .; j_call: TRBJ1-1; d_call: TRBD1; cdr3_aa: CASSPRTGWTEAFF; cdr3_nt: TGTGCCAGCTCACCCCGGACAGGGTGGACTGAAGCTTTCTTT
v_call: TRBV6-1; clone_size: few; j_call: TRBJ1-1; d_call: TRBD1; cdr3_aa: CASSEVGTGGTAFF; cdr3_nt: TGTGCCAGCAGTGAGGTGGGGACAGGGGGAACGGCTTTCTTT
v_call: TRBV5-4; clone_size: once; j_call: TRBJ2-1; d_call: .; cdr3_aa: CASSSGGGADNEQFF; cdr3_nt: TGTGCCAGCAGCTCCGGAGGGGGGGCCGACAATGAGCAGTTCTTC
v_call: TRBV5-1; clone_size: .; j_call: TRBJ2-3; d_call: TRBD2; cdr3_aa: CASSYALAGGPDTQYF; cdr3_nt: TGCGCCAGCAGCTACGCCCTAGCGGGGGGGCCAGATACGCAGTATTTT
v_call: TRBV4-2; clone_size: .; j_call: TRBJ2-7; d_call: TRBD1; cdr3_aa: CASSQAAGGLYEQYF; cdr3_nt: TGTGCCAGCAGCCAAGCGGCAGGGGGCCTCTACGAGCAGTACTTC
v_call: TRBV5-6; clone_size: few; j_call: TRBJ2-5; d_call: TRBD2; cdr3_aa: CASSFLAGASQETQYF; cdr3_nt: TGTGCCAGCAGCTTCCTAGCGGGGGCCAGTCAAGAGACCCAGTACTTC
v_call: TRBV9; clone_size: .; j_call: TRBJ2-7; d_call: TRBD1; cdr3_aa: CASSGQGDAYEQYF; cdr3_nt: TGTGCCAGCAGCGGGCAGGGGGATGCCTACGAGCAGTACTTC
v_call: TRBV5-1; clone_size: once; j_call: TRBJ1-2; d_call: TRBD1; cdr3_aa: CASSPGQTNYGYTF; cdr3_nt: TGCGCCAGCAGCCCGGGACAGACTAACTATGGCTACACCTTC